This TCR beta chain was identified during a study of blood T cell repertoires in COVID-19. The wider study: The origin of the acute and convalescent COVID-19 samples was the United States, Italy and Spain.

V lost 5 bases to trimming and J lost 5 bases; unmatched junction nucleotides: 12. Germline V CDR1 and CDR2: KGHSH, LQKENI. There are 17 residues in the CDR3. Libraries were prepared by immunoSEQ multiplex PCR; TCRdb keeps only in-frame clonotypes and omits some of them. The sample yields hundreds of thousands of clones, around 86% seen once. The receptor's source is a human donor in a cohort sampled during active COVID-19. The chain has TRBV18 and TRBJ1-6; 7 bases map to TRBD1. The sequencing input was peripheral blood. Here the CDR3 DNA reads TGTGCCAGCTCAATAAGGACAGGCTACGGAGATAATTCACCCCTCCACTTT. Its protein is CASSIRTGYGDNSPLHF.